The 5 T cell receptor beta chains in this list originate from one sample, sequenced in a study of blood T cell repertoires in COVID-19. The table came from immunoSEQ multiplex PCR; TCRdb's copy has only in-frame clones and leaves some out. Of some 240,000 clones listed, about 85% are singletons. Sample: PBMCs or T cells enriched from blood (not recorded which). The receptors here all came from a woman in her fifties or sixties who had been exposed to COVID-19.

In nucleotides, the CDR3 is TGTGCCAGCACCCCTACGGGACTAGCCTACGAGCAGTACTTC. The encoded protein is CASTPTGLAYEQYF. The chain carries TRBV7-3 and TRBJ2-7, with TRBD2 matching over 8 bases. CDR3 size: 14 residues. V lost 7 bases and J lost 2; bases outside the gene matches: 7. Germline assignment: CDR1 SGHTA and CDR2 FQGTGA.

The V call is TRBV2, the J call TRBJ2-5; 12 nucleotides match TRBD2. The CDR3 is 18 residues long. The germline gives CDR1 SNHLY, CDR2 FYNNEI. V was pared by 2 bases and J by 0 bases, with 7 bases of the junction left unmatched. The CDR3 region is CASSERGRLAGDQETQYF. CDR3 sequence (DNA): TGTGCCAGCAGTGAAAGGGGCCGACTAGCGGGGGACCAAGAGACCCAGTACTTC.

V gene TRBV12-5 combines with J gene TRBJ2-3; TRBD2 matches 8 bases. This CDR3 region has 16 residues. Trimming at V came to 1 base and at J to 1 base, leaving 4 bases not matched to a gene. CDR1 and CDR2 from the germline V gene are LGHNT and FRNRAP. The CDR3 loop reads CASGLGGGGRTDTQYF. The CDR3 DNA follows: TGTGCTAGTGGTTTGGGAGGCGGGGGGCGCACAGATACGCAGTATTTT.

The J gene is TRBJ2-1, the V gene TRBV4-1, with a weak D call TRBD1 (6 bases). The CDR3 contains 15 residues. V lost 6 bases, J lost 0 bases, and 12 bases lay in between. The V gene's germline CDR1 is MGHRA and CDR2 YSYEKL. In nucleotides, the CDR3 is TGCGCCAGCAGTTCAGGGGCTAGCTCCTACAATGAGCAGTTCTTC. Protein: CASSSGASSYNEQFF.

The rearrangement uses TRBV5-1 and TRBJ1-1; D perhaps matches TRBD1 (6 bases). CDR3 length: 14 amino acids. The germline CDR1 and CDR2 sequences are SGHRS and YFSETQ. The V gene lost 4 bases and the J gene lost 7 bases, with 17 bases spanning the gap. The CDR3 sequence: CASSPNPDSLEAFF. In nucleotides, the CDR3 is TGCGCCAGCAGCCCAAACCCGGACAGCCTTGAAGCTTTCTTT.